This T cell receptor beta chain was found in a study of blood T cells in healthy people across ages. Points from the study as a whole: The study lacked donor CMV status, which possibly confounded expanded clonotype changes.

This clonotype was seen at least ten times. What it recognizes is unknown. This CDR3 is built from 14 residues. V was cut by 5 bases and J by 4 bases, with 13 bases left in between. From germline, CDR1 is SEHNR and CDR2 FQNEAQ (reference sequence). Combining a sample-barcoded 5' primer with a J-beta primer mix, a second PCR ran for about 6 to 11 cycles. TCRdb analysed the 5' RACE reads with MiXCR anew, one entry per CDR3 protein. The sample has 550,000 to 800,000 distinct CDR3 sequences, about a third seen once. Source material: blood. The chain employs TRBV7-9 and TRBJ2-3; possible D gene TRBD1, 5 bases. The clonotype was recovered from a woman over 75 in good health. The DNA for the CDR3 is TGTGCCAGCAGCCAGGACAAGGTCGCAGATACGCAGTATTTT. Its protein product is CASSQDKVADTQYF. The full variable domain, with the rest looked up from reference TRBV7-9 and TRBJ2-3, is DTGVSQNPRHKITKRGQNVTFRCDPISEHNRLYWYRQTLGQGPEFLTYFQNEAQLEKSRLLSDRFSAERPKGSFSTLEIQRTEQGDSAMYLCASSQDKVADTQYFGPGTRLTVL.